The next 3 T cell receptor beta chains were all read from a single sample in a study of graft-versus-host responses after intestinal transplantation. Their target antigens are unknown. TCRdb's copy holds only in-frame clones and misses some; the assay was immunoSEQ multiplex PCR. Here the sample spans 84,000 or so clones, roughly 80% being singletons. This specimen consisted of unstimulated CD4+ T cells sorted from spleen or lymph node cells, obtained before intestinal transplant. These receptors were collected from a human donor who received an intestinal transplant.

This clone was seen more than once but under ten times. This chain uses TRBV29-1 with TRBJ2-7, with a possible D match to TRBD1 (6 bases). The CDR3 has 13 amino acids. CDR1 SQVTM and CDR2 ANQGSEA come from the germline V gene. The germline V and J ends were trimmed by 7 bases and 2 bases, with 15 bases remaining between them. Here the CDR3 DNA reads TGCAGCGGCCGGACAGAAGCCCCCTACGAGCAGTACTTC. Protein sequence: CSGRTEAPYEQYF.

As DNA, the CDR3 is TGTGCCAGCAGTTTACAACCTTATCGGGGACTCAACGAGCAGTACTTC. Translation gives CASSLQPYRGLNEQYF. V gene TRBV28 combines with J gene TRBJ2-7; D perhaps matches TRBD2 (6 bases). The length of the CDR3 is 16 residues. Germline V gives CDR1 MDHEN, CDR2 SYDVKM. The V end was cut by 2 bases, the J end by 5 bases, with 19 bases between.

This clone was seen a handful of times. The chain uses TRBV6-5 and TRBJ2-7, with 9 bases matching TRBD1. The CDR3 is made up of 13 amino acids. Germline V CDR1 and CDR2: MNHEY, SVGAGI. The V gene end was trimmed by 6 bases and the J gene end by 5 bases; junction bases not matched to a gene: 5. CDR3 in DNA: TGTGCCAGCAGCCACAGGGGGCTCAACGAGCAGTACTTC. It translates to CASSHRGLNEQYF.